This TCR beta chain was retrieved from a study of cytomegalovirus exposure and HLA in healthy donors. In the case of this clone: The antigen is unknown.

Samples came from healthy bone marrow donors. These donors counted as nominally healthy when sampled, but unrecorded immune exposures were likely. General observations from the study: In an earlier analysis, in approximately 570 donors, most V segments appeared productive either ~90% or ~30% of the time.

The PCR contained 60 Vbeta and 13 Jbeta primers. TCRdb's copy holds only in-frame clones and misses some; the assay was immunoSEQ multiplex PCR. The sample yields roughly 150,000 clones, about 75% seen once. Sequences were obtained from PBMCs. This clonotype originated in a woman in her 30s in good health and CMV-seronegative.

CDR3 amino acids: CASSDGTVRGYTF. In nucleotides, the CDR3 is TGTGCCAGCAGTGATGGGACAGTGCGGGGCTACACCTTC. The V and J genes are TRBV2 and TRBJ1-2; 7 positions agree with TRBD1. Germline V gene sequence: CDR1 SNHLY, CDR2 FYNNEI. Trimming at V came to 3 bases and at J to 8 bases, leaving 6 bases not matched to a gene. This CDR3 comprises 13 residues.